This T cell receptor beta chain was documented in a study of T cells in tumors after PD-1 blockade. Looking at the study overall: Patients had no prior checkpoint blockade, systemic immunosuppressants, or anti-cancer therapy within 4 weeks. Treatment was either pembrolizumab 200 mg every 3 weeks or cemiplimab 350 mg every 2 weeks. Study results and limitations: About 41% of tumor TCR clonotypes were also found in blood.

There are 15 residues in the CDR3. Trimming took 1 base from V and 0 from J, leaving 10 bases between them. CDR1 is SGHDT, CDR2 YYEEEE, per germline. A word on this clone: The target antigen is unknown.

The protocol was immunoSEQ multiplex PCR, while the TCRdb copy is restricted to in-frame clones and leaves out a portion. The sample lists roughly 49,000 clones; over 75% were seen once. The source material was PBMCs, sampled before anti-PD-1 treatment. The receptor was derived from a human donor with basal cell carcinoma. The chain uses TRBV5-6 and TRBJ1-1; D is ambiguous. This CDR3 reads CASSLKNLMNTEAFF. The DNA of the CDR3 is TGTGCCAGCAGCTTGAAGAACCTCATGAACACTGAAGCTTTCTTT. Supplemented by reference TRBV5-6 and TRBJ1-1, the full variable domain reads DAGVTQSPTHLIKTRGQQVTLRCSPKSGHDTVSWYQQALGQGPQFIFQYYEEEERQRGNFPDRFSGHQFPNYSSELNVNALLLGDSALYLCASSLKNLMNTEAFFGQGTRLTVV.